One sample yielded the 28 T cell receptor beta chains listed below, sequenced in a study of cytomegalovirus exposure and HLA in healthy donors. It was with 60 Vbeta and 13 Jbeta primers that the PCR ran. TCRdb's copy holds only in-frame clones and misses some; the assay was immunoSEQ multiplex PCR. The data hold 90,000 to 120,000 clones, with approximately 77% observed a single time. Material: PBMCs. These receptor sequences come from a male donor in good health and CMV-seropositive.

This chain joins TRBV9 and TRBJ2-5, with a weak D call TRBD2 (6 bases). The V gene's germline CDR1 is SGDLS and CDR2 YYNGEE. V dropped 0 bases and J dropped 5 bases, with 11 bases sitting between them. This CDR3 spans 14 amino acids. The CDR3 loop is CASSVDGAGETQYF. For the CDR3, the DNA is TGTGCCAGCAGCGTAGATGGGGCGGGGGAGACCCAGTACTTC.

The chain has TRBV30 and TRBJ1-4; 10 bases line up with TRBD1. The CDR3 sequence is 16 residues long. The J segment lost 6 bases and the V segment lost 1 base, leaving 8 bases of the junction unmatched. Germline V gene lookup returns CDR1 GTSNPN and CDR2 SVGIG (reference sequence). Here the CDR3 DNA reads TGTGCCTGGAGTGCCGGCCGGACAGGGGGGCATGAAAAACTGTTTTTT. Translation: CAWSAGRTGGHEKLFF.

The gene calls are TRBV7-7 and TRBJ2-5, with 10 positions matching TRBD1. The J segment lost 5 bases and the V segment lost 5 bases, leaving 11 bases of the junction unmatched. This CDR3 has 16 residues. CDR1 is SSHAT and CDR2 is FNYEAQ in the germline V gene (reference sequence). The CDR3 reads CASSVRQGAVGETQYF. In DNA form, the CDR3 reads TGTGCCAGCAGCGTCAGACAGGGGGCCGTGGGTGAGACCCAGTACTTC.

CDR3 residues: CASSLGSAGGQDTQYF. The CDR3 bases are TGCGCCAGCAGCTTGGGATCGGCGGGGGGACAAGATACGCAGTATTTT. The rearrangement uses TRBV5-1 and TRBJ2-3, with 8 bases aligning to TRBD2. V was clipped by 0 bases and J by 5 bases; unmatched bases: 8. The V gene's germline CDR1 is SGHRS and CDR2 YFSETQ. The CDR3 is 16 residues long.

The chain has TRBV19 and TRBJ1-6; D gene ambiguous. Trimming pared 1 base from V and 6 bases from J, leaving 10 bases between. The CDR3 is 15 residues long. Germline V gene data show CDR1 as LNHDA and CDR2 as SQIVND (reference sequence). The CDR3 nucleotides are TGTGCCAGTAGTATAGGGTCGGAGGCTAATTCACCCCTCCACTTT. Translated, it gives CASSIGSEANSPLHF. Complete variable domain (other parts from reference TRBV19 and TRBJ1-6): DGGITQSPKYLFRKEGQNVTLSCEQNLNHDAMYWYRQDPGQGLRLIYYSQIVNDFQKGDIAEGYSVSREKKESFPLTVTSAQKNPTAFYLCASSIGSEANSPLHFGNGTRLTVT.

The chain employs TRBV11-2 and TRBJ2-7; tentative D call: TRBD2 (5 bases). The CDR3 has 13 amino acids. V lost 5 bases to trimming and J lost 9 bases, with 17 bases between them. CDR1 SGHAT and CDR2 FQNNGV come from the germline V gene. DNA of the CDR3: TGTGCCAGCAGCCTGCCCGGGGTCGGAAGGCAGTACTTC. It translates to CASSLPGVGRQYF. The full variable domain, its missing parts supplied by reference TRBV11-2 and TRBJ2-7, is EAGVAQSPRYKIIEKRQSVAFWCNPISGHATLYWYQQILGQGPKLLIQFQNNGVVDDSQLPKDRFSAERLKGVDSTLKIQPAKLEDSAVYLCASSLPGVGRQYFGPGTRLTVT.

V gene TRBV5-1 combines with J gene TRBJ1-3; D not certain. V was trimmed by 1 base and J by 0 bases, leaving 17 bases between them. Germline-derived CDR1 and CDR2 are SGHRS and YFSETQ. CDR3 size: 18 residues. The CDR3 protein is CASSLWSPDGSSGNTIYF. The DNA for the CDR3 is TGCGCCAGCAGCTTGTGGTCACCCGACGGGAGCTCTGGAAACACCATATATTTT.

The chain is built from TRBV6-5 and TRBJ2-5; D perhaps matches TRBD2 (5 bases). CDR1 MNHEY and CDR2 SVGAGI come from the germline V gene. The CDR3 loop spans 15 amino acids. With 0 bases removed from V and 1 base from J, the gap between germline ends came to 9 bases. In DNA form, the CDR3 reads TGTGCCAGCAGTTACTCGCGGGTGCGCCAAGAGACCCAGTACTTC. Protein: CASSYSRVRQETQYF.

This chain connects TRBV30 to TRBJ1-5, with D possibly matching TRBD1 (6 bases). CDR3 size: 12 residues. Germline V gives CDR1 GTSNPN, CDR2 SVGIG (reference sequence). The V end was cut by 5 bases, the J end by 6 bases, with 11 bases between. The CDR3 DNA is TGTGCCTGGGGGGGGGCGGGTCAGCCCCAGCATTTT. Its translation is CAWGGAGQPQHF.

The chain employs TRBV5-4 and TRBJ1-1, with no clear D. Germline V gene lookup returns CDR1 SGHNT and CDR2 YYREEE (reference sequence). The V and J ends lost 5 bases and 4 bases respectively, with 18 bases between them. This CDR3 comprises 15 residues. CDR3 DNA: TGTGCCAGCAGGTTAGAATCCGGGTCGAGCACTGAAGCTTTCTTT. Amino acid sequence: CASRLESGSSTEAFF. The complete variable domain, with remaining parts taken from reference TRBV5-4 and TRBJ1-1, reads ETGVTQSPTHLIKTRGQQVTLRCSSQSGHNTVSWYQQALGQGPQFIFQYYREEENGRGNFPPRFSGLQFPNYSSELNVNALELDDSALYLCASRLESGSSTEAFFGQGTRLTVV.

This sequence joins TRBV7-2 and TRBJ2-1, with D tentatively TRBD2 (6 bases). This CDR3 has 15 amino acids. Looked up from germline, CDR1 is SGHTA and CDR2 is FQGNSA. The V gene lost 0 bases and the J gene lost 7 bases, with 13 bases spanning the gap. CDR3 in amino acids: CASSLASEGWNEQFF. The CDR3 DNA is TGTGCCAGCAGCTTAGCGTCGGAGGGCTGGAATGAGCAGTTCTTC.

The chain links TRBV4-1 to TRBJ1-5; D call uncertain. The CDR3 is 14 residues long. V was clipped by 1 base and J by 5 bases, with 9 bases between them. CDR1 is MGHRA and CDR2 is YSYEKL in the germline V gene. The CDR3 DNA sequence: TGCGCCAGCAGCCAAGTTGGGGAGGATCAGCCCCAGCATTTT. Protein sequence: CASSQVGEDQPQHF.

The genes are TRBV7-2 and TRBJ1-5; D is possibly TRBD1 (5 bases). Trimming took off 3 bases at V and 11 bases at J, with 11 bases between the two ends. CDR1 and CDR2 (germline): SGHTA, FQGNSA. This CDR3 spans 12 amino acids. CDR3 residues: CASSLTQGSQHF. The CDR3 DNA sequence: TGTGCCAGCAGCTTGACCCAGGGTTCCCAGCATTTT.

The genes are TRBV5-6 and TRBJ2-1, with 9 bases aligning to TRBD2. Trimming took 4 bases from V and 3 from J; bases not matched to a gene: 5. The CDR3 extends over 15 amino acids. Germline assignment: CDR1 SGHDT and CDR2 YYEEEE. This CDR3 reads CASSGGLASYNEQFF. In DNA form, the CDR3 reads TGTGCCAGCAGCGGCGGACTAGCGAGCTACAATGAGCAGTTCTTC.

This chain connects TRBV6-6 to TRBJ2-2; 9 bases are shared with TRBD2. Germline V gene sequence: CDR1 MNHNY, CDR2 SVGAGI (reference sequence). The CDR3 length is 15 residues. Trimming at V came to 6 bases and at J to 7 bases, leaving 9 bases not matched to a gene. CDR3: CASSGGLAPVGELFF. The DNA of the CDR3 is TGTGCCAGCAGCGGGGGACTAGCCCCGGTCGGGGAGCTGTTTTTT.

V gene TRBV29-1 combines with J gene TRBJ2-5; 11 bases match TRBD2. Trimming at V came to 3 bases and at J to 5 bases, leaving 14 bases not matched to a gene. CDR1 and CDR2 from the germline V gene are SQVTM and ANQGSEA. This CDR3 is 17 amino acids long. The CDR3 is CSVDGSGGGPVGETQYF. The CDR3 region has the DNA TGCAGCGTTGATGGTAGCGGGGGGGGACCGGTGGGGGAGACCCAGTACTTC.

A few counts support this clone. CDR3 sequence reads: CASSANPGGETQYF. The CDR3 DNA reads as TGTGCCAGCAGTGCCAATCCAGGGGGAGAGACCCAGTACTTC. V gene TRBV6-5 combines with J gene TRBJ2-5; 7 nucleotides match TRBD1. V lost 5 bases and J lost 4; bases outside the gene matches: 7. From germline, CDR1 is MNHEY and CDR2 SVGAGI. The CDR3 extends over 14 amino acids.

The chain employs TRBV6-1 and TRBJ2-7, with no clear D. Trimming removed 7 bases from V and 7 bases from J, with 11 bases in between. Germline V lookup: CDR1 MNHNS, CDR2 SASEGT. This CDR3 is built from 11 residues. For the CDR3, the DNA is TGTGCCAGCACCACCGCGAGGGAGCAGTACTTC. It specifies CASTTAREQYF.

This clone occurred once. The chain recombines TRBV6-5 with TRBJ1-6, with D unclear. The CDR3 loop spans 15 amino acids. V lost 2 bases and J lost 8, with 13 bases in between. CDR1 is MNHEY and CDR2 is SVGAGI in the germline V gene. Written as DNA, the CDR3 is TGTGCCAGCAGTTACGAGGGCCTGAGGGATTCACCCCTCCACTTT. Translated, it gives CASSYEGLRDSPLHF.

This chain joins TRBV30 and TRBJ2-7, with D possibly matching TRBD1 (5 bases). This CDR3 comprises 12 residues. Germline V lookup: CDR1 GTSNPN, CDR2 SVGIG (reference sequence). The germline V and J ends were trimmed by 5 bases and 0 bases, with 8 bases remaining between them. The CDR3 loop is CAWGASSYEQYF. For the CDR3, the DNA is TGTGCCTGGGGGGCTAGCTCCTACGAGCAGTACTTC.

CDR3 sequence (DNA): TGTGCCATCGGGCCTAGCGGGGGAAATGAGCAGTTCTTC. Translation gives CAIGPSGGNEQFF. V usage is TRBV10-3 and J usage is TRBJ2-1, with 10 bases identical to TRBD2. With V trimmed by 8 bases and J by 7 bases, 5 bases remained unmatched. Germline V gene data show CDR1 as ENHRY and CDR2 as SYGVKD. The CDR3 is 13 amino acids.

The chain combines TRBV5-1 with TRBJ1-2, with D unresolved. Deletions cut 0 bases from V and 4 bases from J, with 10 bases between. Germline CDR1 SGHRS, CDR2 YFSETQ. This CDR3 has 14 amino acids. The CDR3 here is CASSLAGGLYGYTF. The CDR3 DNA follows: TGCGCCAGCAGCTTGGCGGGAGGACTCTATGGCTACACCTTC.

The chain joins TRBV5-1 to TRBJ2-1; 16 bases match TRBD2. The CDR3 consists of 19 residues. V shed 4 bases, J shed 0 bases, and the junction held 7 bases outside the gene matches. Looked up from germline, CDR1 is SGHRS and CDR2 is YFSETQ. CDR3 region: CASSRPGLAGGGSYNEQFF. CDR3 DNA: TGCGCCAGCAGCCGACCGGGACTAGCGGGGGGGGGCTCCTACAATGAGCAGTTCTTC. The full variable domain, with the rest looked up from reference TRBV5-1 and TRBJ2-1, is KAGVTQTPRYLIKTRGQQVTLSCSPISGHRSVSWYQQTPGQGLQFLFEYFSETQRNKGNFPGRFSGRQFSNSRSEMNVSTLELGDSALYLCASSRPGLAGGGSYNEQFFGPGTRLTVL.

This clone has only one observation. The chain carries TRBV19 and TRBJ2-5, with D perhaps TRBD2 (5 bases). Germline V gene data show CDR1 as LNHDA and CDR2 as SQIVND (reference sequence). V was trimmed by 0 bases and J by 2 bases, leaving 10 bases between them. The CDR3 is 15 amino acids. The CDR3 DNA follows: TGTGCCAGTAGTATAGATTTTAGCGCACAAGAGACCCAGTACTTC. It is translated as CASSIDFSAQETQYF.

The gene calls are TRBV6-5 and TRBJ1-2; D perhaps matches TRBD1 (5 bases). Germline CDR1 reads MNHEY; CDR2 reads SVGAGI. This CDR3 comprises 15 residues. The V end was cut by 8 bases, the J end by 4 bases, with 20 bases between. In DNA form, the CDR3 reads TGTGCCAGCGGGCTGGGGGGGTTCGGGGTCTATGGCTACACCTTC. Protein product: CASGLGGFGVYGYTF.

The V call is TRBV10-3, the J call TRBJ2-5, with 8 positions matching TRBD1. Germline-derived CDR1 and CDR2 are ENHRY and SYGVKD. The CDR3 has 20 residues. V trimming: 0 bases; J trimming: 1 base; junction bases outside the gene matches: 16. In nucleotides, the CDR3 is TGTGCCATCAGTGAGTCCTTTAAGGCTAGCACCCAGGGGGCCCAAGAGACCCAGTACTTC. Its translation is CAISESFKASTQGAQETQYF.

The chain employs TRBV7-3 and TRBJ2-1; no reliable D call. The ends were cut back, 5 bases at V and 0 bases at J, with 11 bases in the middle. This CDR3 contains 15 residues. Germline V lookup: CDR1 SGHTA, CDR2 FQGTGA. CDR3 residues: CASSEQTSSYNEQFF. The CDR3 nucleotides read TGTGCCAGCAGCGAACAGACGAGCTCCTACAATGAGCAGTTCTTC.

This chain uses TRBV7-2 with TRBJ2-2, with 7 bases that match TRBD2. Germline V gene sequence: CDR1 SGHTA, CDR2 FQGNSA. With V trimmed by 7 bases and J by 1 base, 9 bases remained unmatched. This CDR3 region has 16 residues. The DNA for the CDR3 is TGTGCCAGCACCCAGGTGACGGGAGGGAACACCGGGGAGCTGTTTTTT. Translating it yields CASTQVTGGNTGELFF. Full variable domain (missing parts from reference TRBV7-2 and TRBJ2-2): GAGVSQSPSNKVTEKGKDVELRCDPISGHTALYWYRQSLGQGLEFLIYFQGNSAPDKSGLPSDRFSAERTGGSVSTLTIQRTQQEDSAVYLCASTQVTGGNTGELFFGEGSRLTVL.